What follows are 3 T cell receptor beta chains derived from one specimen sequenced in a study of PD-1 blockade in classical Hodgkin lymphoma. TCRdb's table, derived via immunoSEQ multiplex PCR, lists solely in-frame clones and lacks some. The top ten hold about a tenth of the sample, which has fewer than 50,000 clones, 85% to 90% seen once. Every patient relapsed after autologous stem cell transplantation, and brentuximab vedotin exposure varied. The material was peripheral blood mononuclear cells (PBMCs), obtained at baseline. Receptors were obtained from a human donor with classical Hodgkin lymphoma.

The genes are TRBV11-2 and TRBJ1-1; possible D gene TRBD1, 5 bases. Per the germline V gene, CDR1 is SGHAT and CDR2 is FQNNGV. The CDR3 has 13 amino acids. Trimming shortened V by 5 bases and J by 5 bases, and 12 bases separated the two germline ends. The DNA of the CDR3 is TGTGCCAGCAGCCTCAGGGTTGGGACTGAAGCTTTCTTT. It yields the protein CASSLRVGTEAFF.

The chain recombines TRBV28 with TRBJ2-3; 10 nucleotides align to TRBD2. The J segment lost 2 bases and the V segment lost 5 bases, leaving 7 bases of the junction unmatched. The CDR3 covers 16 residues. CDR1 and CDR2 (germline): MDHEN, SYDVKM. CDR3: CASSPGTSAPTDTQYF. In nucleotides, the CDR3 is TGTGCCAGCAGTCCAGGGACTAGCGCTCCCACAGATACGCAGTATTTT.

CDR3 residues: CASSYYEGSGDNEQFF. The CDR3, as DNA: TGTGCCAGCAGTTACTACGAGGGGAGCGGAGACAATGAGCAGTTCTTC. The rearrangement joins TRBV6-5 to TRBJ2-1, with D possibly called TRBD1 or TRBD2 (5 bases each). Germline V gene lookup returns CDR1 MNHEY and CDR2 SVGAGI. The V gene lost 1 base and the J gene lost 5 bases, with 15 bases spanning the gap. CDR3 length equals 16 residues.